The sequence of this T cell receptor (beta chain) was determined in a study of cytomegalovirus exposure and HLA in healthy donors (TCRdb year 2017). About the investigation overall: In an earlier analysis of some 610 of the donors, about 270 Gb of sequence data and 100 million or so unique TCR beta sequences from about 180 million T cells were reported. To predict cytomegalovirus infection status, the study combined high-throughput TCR immunosequencing, statistical association of individual TCRs with disease status, and machine learning. An early release that covered 500 to 800 HLA-typed donors contained around 330 gigabases of sequencing data and 75 million to 100 million unique TCR sequences. Across roughly 420 genotyped donors of the cohort, an average of roughly 200,000 unique TCR beta nucleotide sequences per donor were sequenced, and roughly 17% of those sequences were non-productive. To decide whether each TCR beta V gene segment behaved as functional or pseudogenic, an earlier analysis of several hundred of the donors relied on high-throughput TCR beta sequencing. In a later analysis, previously published TCR beta repertoires from 666 donors were re-analyzed and high-resolution HLA genotyping was added so that TCR occurrence patterns could be studied. The number of typed donors differed by locus: about 620-640 for A, B, C, DRB1 and DQB1; 500 to 550 for DQA1; 606 for DPA1; and 450 to 480 for DPB1. A later genetic analysis took genome-wide SNP genotypes for 398 of the 666 donors and used that subset as a discovery cohort. Donor age, sex, ethnicity and CMV serostatus were compiled together with the repertoire data. Using immunosequencing, the study profiled T cell repertoires from about 620 subjects and related those repertoires to cytomegalovirus serostatus. All discovery cohort repertoires had been generated using a single sequencing platform. The study aimed to test whether signatures of past pathogen exposure could be identified by cataloging public T cell receptors. About five DR-DQ haplotypes were treated as single units for association and clustering because of strong linkage in the cohort. HLA typing covered class I and class II loci at four-digit resolution. In the later analysis, no new phenotypic data were used to find candidate immune exposures; instead, reliance was placed on TCR beta sequences and their occurrence across donors. A separate validation cohort of 100 to 150 different subjects was used in addition to the roughly 700-subject first cohort. Of the 300 to 450 genotyped donors, over 80% were placed in the genetic ancestry cluster associated with self-reported Caucasian donors.

Study-wide findings and limitations: Immune exposure information for the cohort was limited to CMV serostatus. A group of highly shared sequence variants was considered likely to be a technical artifact of the sequencing pipeline. Most CMV-associated TCR beta chains appeared to be HLA-restricted in a later analysis, and the HLA associations seemed to be driven largely by CMV exposure. In an earlier analysis of more than 500 of the donors, most TCR beta V segments appeared in productive rearrangements about 87% or about 30% of the time, broadly matching IMGT annotations. Assigning TCR associations to individual alleles was difficult when HLA alleles, especially DR and DQ, strongly co-occurred. A later analysis associated 15,000 to 20,000 TCR beta sequences with specific HLA alleles at a false discovery rate of 0.05. In a later genetic analysis, a missense DCLRE1C variant was associated with V-gene and J-gene trimming of TCR beta chains, and the association was replicated in an independent cohort. While some public TCRs were present in many individuals, most TCR sequences turned up only very rarely across donors. Sequencing depth was assumed to be roughly uniform across donors in the presence/absence analyses, though that assumption may not hold. A further reported finding was that TCR beta sequences accurately predicted the HLA-A and HLA-B alleles for most subjects in the first cohort. It was suggested by the authors that the approach could potentially be generalized to other disease states and immunological phenotypes. In a later analysis, HLA-associated TCR beta chains showed more clonal expansion and lower generation probabilities than non-associated chains that were equally common. A later genetic analysis reported fewer N-insertions in productive TCRs among donors in an Asian-associated ancestry cluster than the roughly 720-donor mean. The classifier was reported to diagnose cytomegalovirus status with high specificity and sensitivity in both the original and validation cohorts. Linkage disequilibrium might explain the correlated functional status among segregating V segments, but an unknown experimental factor could not be excluded. This cohort had only TCR beta chains sequenced, and the lack of alpha or paired-chain data limited which features could be detected. Because the 87-base-pair reads could not distinguish some IMGT-functional V segments, including TRBV6-2 and TRBV6-3, those segments were excluded. In a later analysis, several top co-occurrence clusters were reported to appear linked to parvovirus B19, influenza, CMV and Epstein-Barr virus. Because counts were too low, about 17 rarely observed V segments, including chromosome 9 orphons, were excluded from the earlier analysis of some 540 of the donors. In vitro tests confirmed that three of the cytomegalovirus-associated TCR beta chains recognize cytomegalovirus antigens. According to a later analysis, TCR association rates differed among HLA loci, with DRB1 alleles showing the most associated TCRs and HLA-C alleles showing the fewest. HLA typing was unavailable for some donors at each locus, so association tests used only the typed subset. A total of around 150 TCR beta chains were listed by the study as associated with cytomegalovirus.

About this clone: Its antigen remains unidentified.

Libraries were constructed by the immunoSEQ multiplex PCR assay. For the multiplex PCR, a mixture combining 60 forward primers for TCR Vbeta segments and 13 reverse primers for TCR Jbeta segments was used. Amplification of the CDR3 region of rearranged TCR beta genes was performed with a multiplex PCR assay on genomic DNA. On the Illumina HiSeq System, the amplified TCR beta libraries were sequenced as 87-base-pair reads. Processing in the source paper ran as follows. A later analysis tallied around 82 million unique TCR beta chains across the 666 repertoires, and some 12 million of those chains were shared by two or more donors. Raw reads were error-corrected and collapsed into unique sequences with a nearest-neighbor algorithm that merged closely related sequences to remove PCR and sequencing errors. V, D and J gene segments were assigned by aligning CDR3 sequences to IMGT reference sequences. For a sequence to be retained, a match of at least six nucleotides was required to both a V gene segment and a J gene segment. A rearrangement counted as productive if the CDR3 had no stop codons and remained in frame with V and J, and every other rearrangement counted as non-productive. Following IMGT convention, CDR3 was defined as the stretch from the second conserved V-encoded cysteine up to the conserved J-encoded phenylalanine. The earlier analysis of about 530 of the donors excluded any sequence lacking an unambiguous match to a single V gene segment. In an earlier analysis of approximately 610 of the donors, V segments were called functional above 56.7% productive rearrangements and were called segregating when the between-donor standard deviation exceeded 5%. To diagnose cytomegalovirus status from the catalog of TCR beta chain sequences, a statistical classification framework was built. A later analysis assigned V and J genes by comparing TCR nucleotide sequences with IMGT/GENE-DB human TR gene sequences. The TCRdist pipeline was used in a later analysis to assign CDR3 sequences and most-parsimonious VDJ recombination scenarios. In a later analysis, each TCR beta chain was defined by its CDR3 amino acid sequence together with its V-gene family, and reads lacking a unique V-gene family were excluded. As a way to deal with suspected cross-contamination and a sequencing artifact, a later analysis dropped 450 to 600 nucleotide sequences that were highly shared and had low generation probability. A later analysis calculated a clonal expansion index for each public chain from normalized within-repertoire ranks of inferred template counts. A later analysis computed generation probabilities with a VDJ recombination model fitted to out-of-frame rearrangements, and checked the results against IGoR. A later analysis scored TCR-TCR, TCR-HLA and TCR-CMV co-occurrence with hypergeometric tests, applying a repertoire-size bias correction to TCR pairs. A later analysis estimated false discovery rates by permuting HLA or CMV assignments 20 times. In a later analysis, co-occurring TCRs were grouped using DBSCAN, and TCRdist sequence similarity was added for clustering within HLA-allele-positive subsets. Repertoires with fewer than 30,000 or more than 120,000 public chains, plus five repertoires with anomalous nucleotide sharing, were excluded from co-occurrence clustering. TCRdb stores this immuneACCESS table with in-frame sequences only. Part of the clones is absent; in the studies checked, under half of the shortfall reflects unresolved V genes, and no reason is known for the rest. V, J and clone size reflect that table, while D and trimming were determined from the DNA. The data table for this sample lists tens of thousands of clones. The top ten clonotypes cover approximately 13% of the sample.

The CDR3 sequence holds 15 residues, the cysteine and phenylalanine included. Left in the record is the CDR3 DNA by itself, 45 bases read in frame from the first base. CDR1 and CDR2 are drawn from the germline V gene: SGHRS, YFSETQ. V and J are trimmed by 0 bases and 2 bases, and the gene matches miss 3 bases of the junction. The cohort comprised 710 or so healthy bone marrow donors. At the time of sampling, every cohort member was nominally healthy, though immune exposures that went unrecorded were likely present. The donor was CMV seropositive and belonged to the group of some 290 seropositive cohort members. Every donor gave a peripheral blood sample, and the peripheral blood mononuclear cells from that sample were used for TCR beta sequencing. Genomic DNA extraction from the blood cell samples was performed with the Qiagen DNeasy Blood Extraction Kit.

Rearrangement joined TRBV5-1 to TRBJ2-3; 7 nucleotides in the junction match TRBD2. The sequence came from a man in his late teens or twenties in good health and CMV-seropositive. The specimen was PBMCs. The DNA sequence is TGCGCCAGCAGCTTGGACGCGGGAGACACAGATACGCAGTATTTT. Protein translation: CASSLDAGDTDTQYF. With all but the CDR3 taken from the reference TRBV5-1 and TRBJ2-3 genes, the full variable domain is: KAGVTQTPRYLIKTRGQQVTLSCSPISGHRSVSWYQQTPGQGLQFLFEYFSETQRNKGNFPGRFSGRQFSNSRSEMNVSTLELGDSALYLCASSLDAGDTDTQYFGPGTRLTVL.